This T cell receptor (beta chain) derives from a study of blood T cell repertoires in COVID-19. The overall study: The samples span acute and convalescent COVID-19 from the United States, Italy and Spain.

TCRdb's copy holds only in-frame clones and misses some; the assay was immunoSEQ multiplex PCR. The table shows under 300,000 clones, with about nine tenths occurring only once. This clone was seen a handful of times. The V gene lost 6 bases and the J gene lost 3 bases, with 11 bases spanning the gap. Germline V gene lookup returns CDR1 MNHEY and CDR2 SMNVEV (reference sequence). The CDR3 loop spans 13 amino acids. The chain employs TRBV27 and TRBJ1-1; TRBD1 might be the D (5 bases). Specimen: peripheral blood. The TCR was taken from a middle-aged man with acute or convalescent COVID-19. This CDR3 reads CASREGPHTEAFF. The CDR3 nucleotides are TGTGCCAGCAGGGAGGGACCGCACACTGAAGCTTTCTTT.